These T cell receptor beta chains were read from a single sample in a study of blood T cells in healthy people across ages. Via MiXCR, TCRdb re-called the 5' RACE reads, giving one row per CDR3 protein. The sample holds about 650,000 distinct CDR3 sequences, roughly 32% seen once. Material: blood. The receptors shown here come from a woman older than 75 in good health. The CDR3 runs from the conserved cysteine through the conserved F or W. D genes are given only for firm matches. Size values are once, few and many counts, or a class for expanded clones, and some rows have none.

j_call: TRBJ2-7; v_call: TRBV15; clone_size: NA; d_call: NA; cdr3_aa: CATSRGRRDSYEQYF; cdr3_nt: TGTGCCACCAGCAGGGGTCGCAGGGACTCCTACGAGCAGTACTTC
j_call: TRBJ2-7; v_call: TRBV6-2/TRBV6-3; clone_size: many; d_call: NA; cdr3_aa: CASTRGGEQYF; cdr3_nt: TGTGCCAGCACAAGGGGAGGCGAGCAGTACTTC
j_call: TRBJ2-7; v_call: TRBV6-5; clone_size: NA; d_call: NA; cdr3_aa: CASRVGPLGGYEQYF; cdr3_nt: TGTGCCAGCAGAGTTGGACCCTTGGGGGGCTACGAGCAGTACTTC
j_call: TRBJ2-2; v_call: TRBV29-1; clone_size: NA; d_call: TRBD1; cdr3_aa: CSARTGGTRERFF; cdr3_nt: TGCAGCGCAAGGACAGGGGGCACCAGGGAGCGGTTTTTT
j_call: TRBJ1-2; v_call: TRBV6-1; clone_size: NA; d_call: TRBD1; cdr3_aa: CASRSQGKGNYGYTF; cdr3_nt: TGTGCCAGCAGGTCACAGGGGAAGGGTAACTATGGCTACACCTTC
j_call: TRBJ2-7; v_call: TRBV9; clone_size: many; d_call: TRBD1; cdr3_aa: CASTKGQGIYEQYF; cdr3_nt: TGTGCCAGCACCAAGGGACAGGGGATTTACGAGCAGTACTTC
j_call: TRBJ1-5; v_call: TRBV4-1; clone_size: NA; d_call: NA; cdr3_aa: CASSQLTHQPQHF; cdr3_nt: TGCGCCAGCAGCCAACTCACCCACCAGCCCCAGCATTTT
j_call: TRBJ2-3; v_call: TRBV12-3/TRBV12-4; clone_size: many; d_call: TRBD1; cdr3_aa: CASSGYRDRVADTQYF; cdr3_nt: TGTGCCAGCAGTGGGTACCGGGACAGGGTGGCCGATACGCAGTATTTT
j_call: TRBJ2-3; v_call: TRBV3-1; clone_size: many; d_call: NA; cdr3_aa: CASSRGGLSTDTQYF; cdr3_nt: TGTGCCAGCAGCCGTGGAGGGCTGAGCACAGATACGCAGTATTTT
j_call: TRBJ1-2; v_call: TRBV18; clone_size: many; d_call: NA; cdr3_aa: CASSPPPGVTNYGYTF; cdr3_nt: TGTGCCAGCTCACCACCACCGGGGGTAACTAACTATGGCTACACCTTC
j_call: TRBJ2-5; v_call: TRBV30; clone_size: NA; d_call: NA; cdr3_aa: CAWSVPDKLGETQYF; cdr3_nt: TGTGCCTGGAGTGTACCCGACAAGCTGGGAGAGACCCAGTACTTC
j_call: TRBJ1-2; v_call: TRBV10-3; clone_size: few; d_call: NA; cdr3_aa: CAITGSGVVTF; cdr3_nt: TGTGCCATCACAGGCAGCGGTGTCGTCACCTTC
j_call: TRBJ2-5; v_call: TRBV10-2; clone_size: NA; d_call: NA; cdr3_aa: CASRDTVQETQYF; cdr3_nt: TGCGCCAGCAGGGACACCGTCCAAGAGACCCAGTACTTC
j_call: TRBJ1-5; v_call: TRBV2; clone_size: NA; d_call: NA; cdr3_aa: CASSSGARGDQPQHF; cdr3_nt: TGTGCCAGCAGTTCAGGGGCAAGAGGCGATCAGCCCCAGCATTTT
j_call: TRBJ1-1; v_call: TRBV20-1; clone_size: many; d_call: NA; cdr3_aa: CSAGGQLPMNTEAFF; cdr3_nt: TGCAGTGCCGGCGGACAGCTCCCAATGAACACTGAAGCTTTCTTT
j_call: TRBJ2-7; v_call: TRBV5-1; clone_size: many; d_call: NA; cdr3_aa: CASSLLGSSYEQYF; cdr3_nt: TGTGCCAGCAGCTTATTGGGCAGTTCCTACGAGCAGTACTTC
j_call: TRBJ2-1; v_call: TRBV15; clone_size: NA; d_call: NA; cdr3_aa: CATSRDPVDEQFF; cdr3_nt: TGTGCCACCAGCAGAGATCCGGTGGATGAGCAGTTCTTC
j_call: TRBJ2-6; v_call: TRBV7-2; clone_size: many; d_call: NA; cdr3_aa: CASSPDRANVLTF; cdr3_nt: TGTGCCAGCAGCCCCGATCGGGCCAACGTCCTGACTTTC
j_call: TRBJ1-4; v_call: TRBV20-1; clone_size: NA; d_call: NA; cdr3_aa: CSGRQGVGEKLFF; cdr3_nt: TGCAGCGGTCGCCAGGGCGTTGGTGAAAAACTGTTTTTT
j_call: TRBJ2-7; v_call: TRBV6-5; clone_size: many; d_call: NA; cdr3_aa: CASKKLSGPYEQYF; cdr3_nt: TGTGCCAGCAAAAAGCTCAGCGGTCCCTACGAGCAGTACTTC
j_call: TRBJ1-1; v_call: TRBV6-2/TRBV6-3; clone_size: NA; d_call: NA; cdr3_aa: CASALTVRGTEAFF; cdr3_nt: TGTGCCAGCGCCCTGACAGTTAGGGGTACTGAAGCTTTCTTT
j_call: TRBJ2-5; v_call: TRBV6-5; clone_size: many; d_call: NA; cdr3_aa: CASMGVFLGQETQYF; cdr3_nt: TGTGCCAGCATGGGCGTTTTCTTGGGGCAAGAGACCCAGTACTTC
j_call: TRBJ2-1; v_call: TRBV27; clone_size: few; d_call: TRBD2; cdr3_aa: CASSPISGGWYNEQFF; cdr3_nt: TGTGCCAGCAGTCCGATTAGCGGGGGATGGTACAATGAGCAGTTCTTC
j_call: TRBJ2-2; v_call: TRBV5-1; clone_size: once; d_call: NA; cdr3_aa: CASSWVQNTGELFF; cdr3_nt: TGCGCCAGCAGCTGGGTACAGAACACCGGGGAGCTGTTTTTT
j_call: TRBJ1-4; v_call: TRBV5-1; clone_size: NA; d_call: NA; cdr3_aa: CASSLLGATNEKLFF; cdr3_nt: TGCGCCAGCAGCTTATTGGGAGCAACTAATGAAAAACTGTTTTTT
j_call: TRBJ2-1; v_call: TRBV5-1; clone_size: NA; d_call: TRBD1; cdr3_aa: CASSNSGQGMETQFF; cdr3_nt: TGCGCCAGCAGCAACTCGGGACAGGGGATGGAGACCCAGTTCTTC
j_call: TRBJ2-7; v_call: TRBV20-1; clone_size: NA; d_call: NA; cdr3_aa: CSASFRGTGEQYF; cdr3_nt: TGCAGTGCTAGTTTCAGGGGCACGGGGGAGCAGTACTTC
j_call: TRBJ2-5; v_call: TRBV20-1; clone_size: NA; d_call: NA; cdr3_aa: CSAFDINQETQYF; cdr3_nt: TGCAGTGCTTTCGACATCAACCAAGAGACCCAGTACTTC
j_call: TRBJ2-2; v_call: TRBV5-1; clone_size: few; d_call: TRBD1; cdr3_aa: CASSPRQGAETGELFF; cdr3_nt: TGCGCCAGCAGCCCCAGACAGGGGGCGGAGACCGGGGAGCTGTTTTTT
j_call: TRBJ1-2; v_call: TRBV20-1; clone_size: many; d_call: NA; cdr3_aa: CSARDRLNYGYTF; cdr3_nt: TGCAGTGCCCGAGACAGGTTGAACTATGGCTACACCTTC
j_call: TRBJ2-3; v_call: TRBV4-1; clone_size: many; d_call: NA; cdr3_aa: CASSQDRGRAFPDTQYF; cdr3_nt: TGCGCCAGCAGCCAAGATCGGGGCAGGGCCTTCCCAGATACGCAGTATTTT
j_call: TRBJ1-2; v_call: TRBV7-6; clone_size: NA; d_call: TRBD1; cdr3_aa: CASGPNVGTGIDGYTF; cdr3_nt: TGTGCCAGCGGCCCGAATGTCGGGACAGGCATCGATGGCTACACCTTC
j_call: TRBJ2-3; v_call: TRBV20-1; clone_size: many; d_call: NA; cdr3_aa: CSARETGGGTDTQYF; cdr3_nt: TGCAGTGCTAGAGAGACAGGCGGGGGCACAGATACGCAGTATTTT
j_call: TRBJ2-7; v_call: TRBV10-3; clone_size: NA; d_call: NA; cdr3_aa: CAIRSPLSSYEQYF; cdr3_nt: TGTGCCATCAGGAGCCCTTTGAGCTCCTACGAGCAGTACTTC
j_call: TRBJ2-5; v_call: TRBV20-1; clone_size: many; d_call: NA; cdr3_aa: CSANPRLEETQYF; cdr3_nt: TGCAGTGCTAATCCCCGCTTGGAAGAGACCCAGTACTTC
j_call: TRBJ1-2; v_call: TRBV7-2; clone_size: many; d_call: NA; cdr3_aa: CASSPLDGYTF; cdr3_nt: TGTGCCAGCAGCCCGCTCGATGGCTACACCTTC
j_call: TRBJ1-2; v_call: TRBV3-1; clone_size: NA; d_call: NA; cdr3_aa: CASSHSGSGYGCTF; cdr3_nt: TGTGCCAGCAGCCACAGCGGGTCAGGGTATGGCTGCACCTTC
j_call: TRBJ1-1; v_call: TRBV6-2/TRBV6-3; clone_size: NA; d_call: NA; cdr3_aa: CAGRSVNTEAFF; cdr3_nt: TGTGCCGGCAGATCAGTTAACACTGAAGCTTTCTTT
j_call: TRBJ2-5; v_call: TRBV20-1; clone_size: NA; d_call: NA; cdr3_aa: CSARDFLKETQYF; cdr3_nt: TGCAGTGCTAGAGATTTCTTAAAAGAGACCCAGTACTTC
j_call: TRBJ2-2; v_call: TRBV9; clone_size: NA; d_call: NA; cdr3_aa: CASSPPRVGNTGELFF; cdr3_nt: TGTGCCAGCAGCCCCCCCCGGGTAGGGAACACCGGGGAGCTGTTTTTT
j_call: TRBJ2-1; v_call: TRBV10-3; clone_size: NA; d_call: TRBD2; cdr3_aa: CATRDAGDNEQFF; cdr3_nt: TGTGCCACTAGAGACGCGGGGGACAATGAGCAGTTCTTC
j_call: TRBJ2-7; v_call: TRBV30; clone_size: few; d_call: NA; cdr3_aa: CAWSRGRESNEQYF; cdr3_nt: TGTGCCTGGAGCCGGGGCAGGGAGAGTAACGAGCAGTACTTC
j_call: TRBJ2-6; v_call: TRBV27; clone_size: many; d_call: TRBD1; cdr3_aa: CASSFQGDGANVLTF; cdr3_nt: TGTGCCAGCAGTTTCCAGGGGGACGGGGCCAACGTCCTGACTTTC
j_call: TRBJ1-4; v_call: TRBV2; clone_size: NA; d_call: TRBD1; cdr3_aa: CASSIGTAGEKLFF; cdr3_nt: TGTGCCAGCAGCATCGGGACAGCCGGGGAAAAACTGTTTTTT
j_call: TRBJ1-1; v_call: TRBV7-2; clone_size: NA; d_call: NA; cdr3_aa: CASSLGSGVNTEAFF; cdr3_nt: TGTGCCAGCAGCTTAGGGTCAGGGGTTAACACTGAAGCTTTCTTT
j_call: TRBJ2-1; v_call: TRBV27; clone_size: many; d_call: TRBD1; cdr3_aa: CASSPKGQGNEQFF; cdr3_nt: TGTGCCAGCAGTCCGAAGGGACAGGGGAATGAGCAGTTCTTC
j_call: TRBJ1-2; v_call: TRBV7-2; clone_size: many; d_call: NA; cdr3_aa: CASSLEVLGATRGYTF; cdr3_nt: TGTGCCAGCAGCTTAGAGGTTTTGGGGGCCACCCGGGGCTACACCTTC
j_call: TRBJ2-6; v_call: TRBV6-6; clone_size: few; d_call: NA; cdr3_aa: CASSYGGAVSGANVLTF; cdr3_nt: TGTGCCAGCAGTTATGGAGGGGCCGTCTCTGGGGCCAACGTCCTGACTTTC
j_call: TRBJ2-3; v_call: TRBV15; clone_size: many; d_call: NA; cdr3_aa: CATSRPQGGTDTQYF; cdr3_nt: TGTGCCACCAGCAGACCACAGGGGGGGACAGATACGCAGTATTTT
j_call: TRBJ2-5; v_call: TRBV24-1; clone_size: NA; d_call: NA; cdr3_aa: CATSPRGPQETQYF; cdr3_nt: TGTGCCACCAGTCCTAGGGGTCCGCAGGAGACCCAGTACTTC